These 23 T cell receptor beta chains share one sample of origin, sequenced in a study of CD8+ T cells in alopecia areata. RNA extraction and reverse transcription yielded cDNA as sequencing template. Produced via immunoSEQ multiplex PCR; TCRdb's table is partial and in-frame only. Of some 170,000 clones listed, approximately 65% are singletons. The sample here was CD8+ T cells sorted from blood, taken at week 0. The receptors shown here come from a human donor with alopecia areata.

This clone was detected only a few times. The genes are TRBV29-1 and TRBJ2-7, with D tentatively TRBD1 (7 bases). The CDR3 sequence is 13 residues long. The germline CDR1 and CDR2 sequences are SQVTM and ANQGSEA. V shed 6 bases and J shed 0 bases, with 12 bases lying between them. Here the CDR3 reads CSVGRDSSYEQYF. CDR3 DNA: TGCAGCGTGGGGCGGGACAGCTCCTACGAGCAGTACTTC.

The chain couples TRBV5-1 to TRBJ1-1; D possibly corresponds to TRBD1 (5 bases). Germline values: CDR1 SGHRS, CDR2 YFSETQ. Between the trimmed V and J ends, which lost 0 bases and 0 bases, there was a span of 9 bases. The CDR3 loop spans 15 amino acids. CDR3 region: CASSLASGMNTEAFF. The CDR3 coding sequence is TGCGCCAGCAGCTTGGCGTCAGGGATGAACACTGAAGCTTTCTTT.

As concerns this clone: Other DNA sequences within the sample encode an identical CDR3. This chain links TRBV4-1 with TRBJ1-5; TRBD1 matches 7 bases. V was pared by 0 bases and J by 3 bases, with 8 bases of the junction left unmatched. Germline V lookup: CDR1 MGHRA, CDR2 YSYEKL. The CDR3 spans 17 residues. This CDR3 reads CASSQDPGQNFNQPQHF. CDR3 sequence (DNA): TGCGCCAGCAGCCAAGACCCGGGACAGAATTTCAATCAGCCCCAGCATTTT.

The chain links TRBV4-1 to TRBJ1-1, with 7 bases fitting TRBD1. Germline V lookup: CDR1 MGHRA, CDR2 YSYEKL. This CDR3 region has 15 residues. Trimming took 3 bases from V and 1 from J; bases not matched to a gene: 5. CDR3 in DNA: TGCGCCAGCAGCCAGAAAAAGGGGGCGAACACTGAAGCTTTCTTT. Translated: CASSQKKGANTEAFF.

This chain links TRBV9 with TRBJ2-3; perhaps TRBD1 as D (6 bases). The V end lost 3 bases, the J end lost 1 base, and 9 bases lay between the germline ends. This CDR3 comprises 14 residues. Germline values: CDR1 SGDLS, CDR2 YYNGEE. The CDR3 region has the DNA TGTGCCAGCAGCGCAGGGGCGGGCACAGATACGCAGTATTTT. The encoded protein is CASSAGAGTDTQYF.

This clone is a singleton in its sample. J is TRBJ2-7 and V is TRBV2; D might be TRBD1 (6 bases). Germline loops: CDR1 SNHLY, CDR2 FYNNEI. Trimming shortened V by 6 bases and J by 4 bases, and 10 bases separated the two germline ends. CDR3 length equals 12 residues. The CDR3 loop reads CASSDRLYEQYF. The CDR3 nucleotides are TGTGCCAGCAGCGACAGGTTGTACGAGCAGTACTTC.

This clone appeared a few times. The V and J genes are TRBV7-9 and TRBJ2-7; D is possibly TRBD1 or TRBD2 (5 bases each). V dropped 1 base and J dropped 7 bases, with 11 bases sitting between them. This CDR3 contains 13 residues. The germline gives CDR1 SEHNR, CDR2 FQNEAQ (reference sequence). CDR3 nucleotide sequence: TGTGCCAGCAGCTTAGGGGCAGGGAGTGAGCAGTACTTC. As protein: CASSLGAGSEQYF.

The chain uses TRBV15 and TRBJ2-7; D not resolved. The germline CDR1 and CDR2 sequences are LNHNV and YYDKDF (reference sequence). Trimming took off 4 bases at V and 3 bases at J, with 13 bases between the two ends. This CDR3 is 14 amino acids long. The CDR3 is CATSIREGNYEQYF. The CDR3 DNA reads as TGTGCCACCAGCATCAGAGAAGGAAACTACGAGCAGTACTTC.

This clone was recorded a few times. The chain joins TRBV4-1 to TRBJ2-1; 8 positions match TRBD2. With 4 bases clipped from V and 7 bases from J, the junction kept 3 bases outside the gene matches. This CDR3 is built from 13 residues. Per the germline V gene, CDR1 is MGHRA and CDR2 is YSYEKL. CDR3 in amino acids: CASSLAGGNEQFF. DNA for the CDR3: TGCGCCAGCAGCCTTGCGGGGGGTAATGAGCAGTTCTTC.

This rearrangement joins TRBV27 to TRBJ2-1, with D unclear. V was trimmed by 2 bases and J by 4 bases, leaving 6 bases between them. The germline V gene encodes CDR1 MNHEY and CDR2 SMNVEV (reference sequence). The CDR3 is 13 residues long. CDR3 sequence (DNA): TGTGCCAGCAGTTTAGGTACATACAATGAGCAGTTCTTC. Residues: CASSLGTYNEQFF.

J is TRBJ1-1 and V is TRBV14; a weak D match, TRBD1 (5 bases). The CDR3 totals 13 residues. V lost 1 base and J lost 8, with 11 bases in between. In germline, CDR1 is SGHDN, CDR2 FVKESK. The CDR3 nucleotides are TGTGCCAGCAGCCAAGGTAGGGGCAGGGAAGCTTTCTTT. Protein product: CASSQGRGREAFF.

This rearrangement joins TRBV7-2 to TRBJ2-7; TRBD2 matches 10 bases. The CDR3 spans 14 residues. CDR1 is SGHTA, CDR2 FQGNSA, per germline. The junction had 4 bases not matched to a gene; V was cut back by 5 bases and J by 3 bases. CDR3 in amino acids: CASSASGGDYEQYF. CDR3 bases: TGTGCCAGCAGCGCAAGCGGGGGGGACTACGAGCAGTACTTC.

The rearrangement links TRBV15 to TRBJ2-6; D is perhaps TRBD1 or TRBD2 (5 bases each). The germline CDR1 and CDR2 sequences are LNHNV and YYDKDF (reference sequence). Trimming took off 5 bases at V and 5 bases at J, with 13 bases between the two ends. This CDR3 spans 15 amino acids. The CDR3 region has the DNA TGTGCCACCAGCTCCTCTCGGGGACGGGCCAACGTCCTGACTTTC. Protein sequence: CATSSSRGRANVLTF.

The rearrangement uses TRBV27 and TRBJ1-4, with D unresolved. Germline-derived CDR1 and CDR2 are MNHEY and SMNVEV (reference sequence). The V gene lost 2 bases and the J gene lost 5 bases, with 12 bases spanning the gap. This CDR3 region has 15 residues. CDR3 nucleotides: TGTGCCAGCAGTTTACTTGCCACTCCGAATGAAAAACTGTTTTTT. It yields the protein CASSLLATPNEKLFF.

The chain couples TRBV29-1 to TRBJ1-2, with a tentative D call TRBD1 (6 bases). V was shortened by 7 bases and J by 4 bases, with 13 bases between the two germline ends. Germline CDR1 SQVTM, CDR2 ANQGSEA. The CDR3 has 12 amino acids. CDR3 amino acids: CSGTSDSYGYTF. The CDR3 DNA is TGCAGCGGCACCTCGGACAGCTATGGCTACACCTTC.

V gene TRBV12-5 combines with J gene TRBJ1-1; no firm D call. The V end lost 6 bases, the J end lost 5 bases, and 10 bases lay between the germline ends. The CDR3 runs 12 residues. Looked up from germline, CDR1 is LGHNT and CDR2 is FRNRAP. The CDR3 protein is CASGPGRTEAFF. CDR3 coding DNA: TGTGCTAGTGGCCCCGGTCGGACTGAAGCTTTCTTT.

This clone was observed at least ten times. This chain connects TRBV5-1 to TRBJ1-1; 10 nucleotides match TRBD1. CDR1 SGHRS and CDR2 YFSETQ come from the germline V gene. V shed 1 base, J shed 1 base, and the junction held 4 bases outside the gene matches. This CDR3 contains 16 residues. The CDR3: CASSLSGQGENTEAFF. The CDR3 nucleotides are TGCGCCAGCAGCTTGTCCGGACAGGGGGAGAACACTGAAGCTTTCTTT.

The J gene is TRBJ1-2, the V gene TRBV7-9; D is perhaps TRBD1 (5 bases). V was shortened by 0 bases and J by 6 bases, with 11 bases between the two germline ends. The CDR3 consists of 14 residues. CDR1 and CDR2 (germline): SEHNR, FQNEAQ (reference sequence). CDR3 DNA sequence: TGTGCCAGCAGCTTAGCGGGGGGGACGGATGGCTACACCTTC. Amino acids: CASSLAGGTDGYTF.

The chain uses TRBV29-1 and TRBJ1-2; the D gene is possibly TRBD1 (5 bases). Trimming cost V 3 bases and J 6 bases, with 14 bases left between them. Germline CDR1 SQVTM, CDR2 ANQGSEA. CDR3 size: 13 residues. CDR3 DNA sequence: TGCAGCGTTGAGTTAGGGACGTACAATGGCTACACCTTC. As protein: CSVELGTYNGYTF.

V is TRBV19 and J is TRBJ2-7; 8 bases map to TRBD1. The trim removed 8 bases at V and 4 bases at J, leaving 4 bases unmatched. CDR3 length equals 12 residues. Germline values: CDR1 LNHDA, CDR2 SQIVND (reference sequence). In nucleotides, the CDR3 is TGTGCCAGTGGGACAGGCTTTTACGAGCAGTACTTC. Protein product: CASGTGFYEQYF.

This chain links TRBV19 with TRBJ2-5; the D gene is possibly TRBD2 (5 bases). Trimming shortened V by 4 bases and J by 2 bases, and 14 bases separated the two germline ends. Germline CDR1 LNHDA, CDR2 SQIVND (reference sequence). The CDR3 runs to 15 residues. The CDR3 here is CASSKHWTPQETQYF. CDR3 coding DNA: TGTGCCAGTAGTAAACACTGGACTCCTCAAGAGACCCAGTACTTC.

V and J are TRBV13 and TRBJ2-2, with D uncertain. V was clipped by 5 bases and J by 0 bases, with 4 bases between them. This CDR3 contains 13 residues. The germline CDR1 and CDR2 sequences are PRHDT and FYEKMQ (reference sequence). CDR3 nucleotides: TGTGCCAGCAGCCAATCGAACACCGGGGAGCTGTTTTTT. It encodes CASSQSNTGELFF.

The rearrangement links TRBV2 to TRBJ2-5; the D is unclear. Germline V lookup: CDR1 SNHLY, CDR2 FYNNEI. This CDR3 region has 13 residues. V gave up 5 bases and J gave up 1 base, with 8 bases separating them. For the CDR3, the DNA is TGTGCCAGCAGTTCAAAAATCCAAGAGACCCAGTACTTC. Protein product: CASSSKIQETQYF.